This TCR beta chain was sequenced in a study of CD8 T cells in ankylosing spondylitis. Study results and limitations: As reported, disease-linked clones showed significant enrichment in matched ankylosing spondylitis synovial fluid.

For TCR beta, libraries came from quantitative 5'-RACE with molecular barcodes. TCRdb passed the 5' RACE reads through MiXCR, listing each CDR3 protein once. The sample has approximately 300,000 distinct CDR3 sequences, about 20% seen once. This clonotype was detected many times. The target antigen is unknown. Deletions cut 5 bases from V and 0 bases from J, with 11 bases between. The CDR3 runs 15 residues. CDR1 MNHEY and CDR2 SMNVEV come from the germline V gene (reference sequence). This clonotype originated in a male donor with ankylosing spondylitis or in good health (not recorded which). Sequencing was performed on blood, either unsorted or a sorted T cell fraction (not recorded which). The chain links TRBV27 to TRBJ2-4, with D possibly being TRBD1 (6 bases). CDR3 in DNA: TGTGCCAGCAGTCTCACAGGGATAGCCAAAAACATTCAGTACTTC. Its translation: CASSLTGIAKNIQYF.